Following are 3 T cell receptor beta chains from one sample sequenced in a study of cytomegalovirus exposure and HLA in healthy donors. Both 60 Vbeta primers and 13 Jbeta primers went into the PCR. Here immunoSEQ multiplex PCR was the method, and the copy in TCRdb shows in-frame clones only, minus some. This sample carries fewer than 95,000 clones, about 70% of them seen once, and the ten largest clones take roughly 3%. Sample: PBMCs. The receptors here all came from a man aged 35-49 years in good health and CMV-seronegative.

The CDR3 here is CASSLDLWHSLNTDTQYF. The CDR3 nucleotides are TGTGCCAGCAGCTTAGATCTGTGGCATAGCCTAAACACAGATACGCAGTATTTT. The chain uses TRBV7-2 and TRBJ2-3, with D hard to call. Per germline, CDR1 SGHTA and CDR2 FQGNSA. The V and J ends lost 1 base and 2 bases respectively, with 19 bases between them. The CDR3 is made up of 18 amino acids.

The chain has TRBV5-1 and TRBJ2-3; 12 nucleotides align to TRBD2. This CDR3 has 18 amino acids. With V trimmed by 4 bases and J by 4 bases, 13 bases remained unmatched. CDR1 SGHRS and CDR2 YFSETQ come from the germline V gene. CDR3 protein: CASSPGGLAGGLADTQYF. CDR3 nucleotide sequence: TGCGCCAGCAGCCCCGGGGGGCTAGCGGGGGGGCTGGCAGATACGCAGTATTTT.

The V and J genes are TRBV7-8 and TRBJ2-5, with D unclear. CDR1 and CDR2 (germline): SGHVS, FQNEAQ. The CDR3 is made up of 15 amino acids. V dropped 5 bases and J dropped 0 bases, with 13 bases sitting between them. This CDR3 is CASSPPAAYQETQYF. Written as DNA, the CDR3 is TGTGCCAGCAGCCCCCCCGCGGCGTACCAAGAGACCCAGTACTTC.